The source of this T cell receptor beta chain is a study of vaccination and CD4 T cells after COVID-19. Regarding this clonotype: The target antigen is unknown.

Oncomine TCR Beta short-read sequencing was applied to DNA from cultured CD4+ T cells. Extraction of genomic DNA was performed on cultured CD4+ T cells. MiXCR, applied by TCRdb to the PCR reads, yields one record per CDR3 protein. Of 8,500 to 9,000 distinct CDR3 sequences listed, over 40% are singletons. The treatment: roughly 11-day PBMC culture with coronavirus spike peptide pools or control peptides (ViraFEST assay). CD4+ T cells of the unexposed donor were collected before the COVID-19 pandemic (2011-2018). From unexposed donors, CD4+ T cells were probed, cells permitting, with SARS-CoV-2 S/N and four cold-coronavirus spikes. Germline V CDR1 and CDR2: DFQATT, SNEGSKA (reference sequence). CDR3 length: 14 amino acids. With V trimmed by 3 bases and J by 6 bases, 8 bases remained unmatched.

This clonotype originated in a human donor in good health. The J gene is TRBJ2-5, the V gene TRBV20-1, with 9 bases lining up with TRBD2. Sequenced: CD4+ T cells from blood, cultured in vitro. Here the CDR3 reads CSARVGTSRQTQYF. CDR3 nucleotides: TGCAGTGCTAGGGTTGGGACTAGCAGGCAGACCCAGTACTTC.